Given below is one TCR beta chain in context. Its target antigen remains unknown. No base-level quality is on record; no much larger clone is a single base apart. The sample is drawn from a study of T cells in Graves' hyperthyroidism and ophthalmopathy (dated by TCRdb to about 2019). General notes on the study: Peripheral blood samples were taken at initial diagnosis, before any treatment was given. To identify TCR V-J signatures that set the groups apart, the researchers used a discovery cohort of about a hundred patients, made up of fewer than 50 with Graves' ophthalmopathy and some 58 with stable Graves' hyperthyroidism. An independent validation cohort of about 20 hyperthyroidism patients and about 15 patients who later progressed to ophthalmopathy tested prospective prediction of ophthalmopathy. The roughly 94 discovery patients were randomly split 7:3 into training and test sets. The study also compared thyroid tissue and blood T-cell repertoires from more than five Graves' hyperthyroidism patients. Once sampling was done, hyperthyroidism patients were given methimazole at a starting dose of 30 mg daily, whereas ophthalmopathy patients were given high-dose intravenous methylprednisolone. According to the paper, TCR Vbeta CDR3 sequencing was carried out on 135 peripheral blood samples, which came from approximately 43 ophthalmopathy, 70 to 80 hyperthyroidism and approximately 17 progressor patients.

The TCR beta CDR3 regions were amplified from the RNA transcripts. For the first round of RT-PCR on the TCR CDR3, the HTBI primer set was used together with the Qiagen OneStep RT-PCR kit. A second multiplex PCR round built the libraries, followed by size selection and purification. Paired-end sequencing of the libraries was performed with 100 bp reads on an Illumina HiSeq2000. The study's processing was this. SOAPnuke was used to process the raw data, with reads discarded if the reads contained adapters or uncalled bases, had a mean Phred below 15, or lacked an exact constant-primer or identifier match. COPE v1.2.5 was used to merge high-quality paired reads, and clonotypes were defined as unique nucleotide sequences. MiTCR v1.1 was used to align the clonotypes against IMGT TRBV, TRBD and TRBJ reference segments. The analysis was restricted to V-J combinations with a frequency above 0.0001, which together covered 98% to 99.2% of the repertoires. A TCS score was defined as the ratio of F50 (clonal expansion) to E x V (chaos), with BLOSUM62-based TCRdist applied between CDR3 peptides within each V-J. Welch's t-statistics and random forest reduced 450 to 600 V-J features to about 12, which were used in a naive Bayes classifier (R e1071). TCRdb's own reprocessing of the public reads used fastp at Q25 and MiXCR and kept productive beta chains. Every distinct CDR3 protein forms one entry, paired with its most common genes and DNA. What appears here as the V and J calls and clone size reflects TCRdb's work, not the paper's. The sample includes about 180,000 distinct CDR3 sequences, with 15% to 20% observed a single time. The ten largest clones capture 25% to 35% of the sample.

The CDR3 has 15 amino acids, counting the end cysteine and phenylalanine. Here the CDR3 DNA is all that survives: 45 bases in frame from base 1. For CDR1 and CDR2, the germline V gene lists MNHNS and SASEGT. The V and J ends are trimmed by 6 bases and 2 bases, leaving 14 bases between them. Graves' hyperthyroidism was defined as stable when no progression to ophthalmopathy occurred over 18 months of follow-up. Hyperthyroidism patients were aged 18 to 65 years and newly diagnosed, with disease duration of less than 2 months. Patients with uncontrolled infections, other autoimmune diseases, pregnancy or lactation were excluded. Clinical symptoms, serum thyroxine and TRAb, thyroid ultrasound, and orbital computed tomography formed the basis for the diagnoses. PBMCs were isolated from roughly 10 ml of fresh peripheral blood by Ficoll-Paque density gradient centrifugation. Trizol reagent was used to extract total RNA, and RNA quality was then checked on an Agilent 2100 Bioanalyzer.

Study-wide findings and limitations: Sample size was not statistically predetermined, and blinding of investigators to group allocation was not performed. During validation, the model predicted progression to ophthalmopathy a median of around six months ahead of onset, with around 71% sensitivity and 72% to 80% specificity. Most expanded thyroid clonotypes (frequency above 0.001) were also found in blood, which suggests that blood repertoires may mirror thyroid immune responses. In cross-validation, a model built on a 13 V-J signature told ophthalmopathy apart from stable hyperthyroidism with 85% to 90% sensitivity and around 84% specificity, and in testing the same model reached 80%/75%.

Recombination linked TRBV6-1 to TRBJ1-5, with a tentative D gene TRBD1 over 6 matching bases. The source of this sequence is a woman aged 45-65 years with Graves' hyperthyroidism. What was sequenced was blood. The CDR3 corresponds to CASRTGGAGNQPQHF. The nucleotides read TGTGCCAGCAGGACTGGGGGGGCGGGCAATCAGCCCCAGCATTTT.